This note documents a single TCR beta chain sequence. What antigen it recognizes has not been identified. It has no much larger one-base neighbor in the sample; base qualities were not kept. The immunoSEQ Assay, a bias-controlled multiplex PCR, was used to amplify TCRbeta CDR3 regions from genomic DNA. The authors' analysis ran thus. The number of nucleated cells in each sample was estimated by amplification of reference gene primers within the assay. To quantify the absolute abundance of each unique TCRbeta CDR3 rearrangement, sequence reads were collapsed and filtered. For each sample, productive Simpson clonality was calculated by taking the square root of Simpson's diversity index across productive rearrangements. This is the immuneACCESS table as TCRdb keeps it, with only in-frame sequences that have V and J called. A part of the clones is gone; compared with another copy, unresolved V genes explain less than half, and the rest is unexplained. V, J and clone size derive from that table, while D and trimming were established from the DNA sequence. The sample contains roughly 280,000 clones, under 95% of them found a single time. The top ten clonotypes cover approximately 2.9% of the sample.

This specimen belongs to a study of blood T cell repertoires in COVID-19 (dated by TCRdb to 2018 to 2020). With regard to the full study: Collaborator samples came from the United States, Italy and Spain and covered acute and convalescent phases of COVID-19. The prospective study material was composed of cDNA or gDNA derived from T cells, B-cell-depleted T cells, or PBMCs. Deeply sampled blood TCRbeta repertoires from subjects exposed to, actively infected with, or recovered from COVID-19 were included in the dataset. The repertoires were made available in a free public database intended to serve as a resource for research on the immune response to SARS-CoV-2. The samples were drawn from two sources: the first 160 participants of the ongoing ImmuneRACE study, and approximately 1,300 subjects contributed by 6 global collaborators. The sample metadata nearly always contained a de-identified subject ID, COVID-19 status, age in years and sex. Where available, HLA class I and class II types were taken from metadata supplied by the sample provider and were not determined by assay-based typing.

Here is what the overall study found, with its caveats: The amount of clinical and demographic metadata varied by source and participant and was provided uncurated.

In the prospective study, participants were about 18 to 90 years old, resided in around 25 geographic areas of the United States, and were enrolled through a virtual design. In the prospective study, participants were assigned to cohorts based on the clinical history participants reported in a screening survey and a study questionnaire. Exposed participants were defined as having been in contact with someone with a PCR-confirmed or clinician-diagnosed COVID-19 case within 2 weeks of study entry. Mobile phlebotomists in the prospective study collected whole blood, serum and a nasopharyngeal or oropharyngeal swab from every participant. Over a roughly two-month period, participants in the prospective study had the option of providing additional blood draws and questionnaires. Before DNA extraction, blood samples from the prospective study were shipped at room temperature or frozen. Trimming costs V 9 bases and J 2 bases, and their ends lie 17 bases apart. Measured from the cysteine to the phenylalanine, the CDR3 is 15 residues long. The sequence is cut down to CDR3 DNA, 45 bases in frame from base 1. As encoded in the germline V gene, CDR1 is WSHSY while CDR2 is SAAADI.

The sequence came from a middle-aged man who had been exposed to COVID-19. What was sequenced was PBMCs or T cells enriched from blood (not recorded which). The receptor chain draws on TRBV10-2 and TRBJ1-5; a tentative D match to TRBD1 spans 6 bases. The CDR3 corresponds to CASTLNRDGNQPQHF. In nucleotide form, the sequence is TGCGCCAGTACCTTGAACAGGGACGGCAATCAGCCCCAGCATTTT.